The 22 T cell receptor beta chains listed next were all sequenced from one sample in a study of spatial heterogeneity in lung cancer. Antigens of these TCRs are unknown. Time point defined: sample taken at primary tumor resection. Study observations and caveats: The study found that expanded intratumoral alpha and beta TCR counts tracked tumor mutation counts.

Each CDR3 protein gets one entry after TCRdb re-called the 5' RACE reads with MiXCR. Of some 11,000 distinct CDR3 sequences listed, 5.2% are singletons. Sequences were derived from lung tumor tissue, sampled at surgery. These TCRs come from a male donor with early-stage non-small cell lung cancer.

This clonotype appeared a few times. Since the library was made to target alpha chains, this beta chain is a stray read and its abundance is not meaningful. J is TRBJ1-1 and V is TRBV7-9; 9 nucleotides match TRBD1. Germline CDR1 is SEHNR and CDR2 is FQNEAQ (reference sequence). CDR3 length: 14 residues. The V and J ends lost 4 bases and 5 bases, in that order; junction bases with no gene match: 5. The CDR3 loop reads CASSWDRDRTEAFF. CDR3 in DNA: TGTGCCAGCAGCTGGGACAGGGATCGGACTGAAGCTTTCTTT. Drawing the rest from reference TRBV7-9 and TRBJ1-1, the complete variable domain is DTGVSQNPRHKITKRGQNVTFRCDPISEHNRLYWYRQTLGQGPEFLTYFQNEAQLEKSRLLSDRFSAERPKGSFSTLEIQRTEQGDSAMYLCASSWDRDRTEAFFGQGTRLTVV.

Many counts were recorded for this clonotype. The size of this beta chain means little, since it is a stray read in a library made for alpha chains. The rearrangement joins TRBV15 to TRBJ2-2; D is ambiguous. This CDR3 contains 13 residues. With 0 bases removed from V and 6 bases from J, the gap between germline ends came to 5 bases. Germline V gene data show CDR1 as LNHNV and CDR2 as YYDKDF (reference sequence). The CDR3 bases are TGTGCCACCAGCAGAGAACGCCCCGGGGAGCTGTTTTTT. It encodes CATSRERPGELFF.

This clonotype is medium-sized (0.01 to 0.1%) by share. This beta chain slipped into a library made for alpha chains as a stray read, so its size is not meaningful. The chain carries TRBV6-5 and TRBJ1-3, with 7 bases aligning to TRBD1. This CDR3 contains 15 residues. Per germline, CDR1 MNHEY and CDR2 SVGAGI. Trimming cost V 0 bases and J 2 bases; bases outside gene matches: 1. The chain's CDR3 is CASSYSDRAGNTIYF. The CDR3 DNA reads TGTGCCAGCAGTTACTCAGACAGGGCTGGAAACACCATATATTTT.

This clonotype has only a few counts. At one end the junction does not follow the germline gene, possibly because of a read error. This beta chain represents an off-target read in a library built for alpha chains; its size is of limited meaning. J is TRBJ1-1 and V is TRBV20-1; tentatively, D is TRBD1 (6 bases). The germline V gene encodes CDR1 DFQATT and CDR2 SNEGSKA (reference sequence). The length of the CDR3 is 13 residues. CDR3 sequence reads: CSARDRTAPLSIF. Written as DNA, the CDR3 is TGCAGTGCTAGAGATCGGACAGCTCCTCTGAGTATCTTT.

By share, this clonotype ranks as medium-sized. Since it is a stray read in a library aimed at alpha chains, this beta chain has a size that is not meaningful. The rearrangement joins TRBV14 to TRBJ2-7; the D gene is possibly TRBD1 (6 bases). Trimming took off 4 bases at V and 2 bases at J, with 9 bases between the two ends. From germline, CDR1 is SGHDN and CDR2 FVKESK. The CDR3 consists of 13 residues. CDR3 in DNA: TGTGCCAGCAGCCCTGGACAGCCCTACGAGCAGTACTTC. Amino acid sequence: CASSPGQPYEQYF. Drawing the rest from reference TRBV14 and TRBJ2-7, the complete variable domain is EAGVTQFPSHSVIEKGQTVTLRCDPISGHDNLYWYRRVMGKEIKFLLHFVKESKQDESGMPNNRFLAERTGGTYSTLKVQPAELEDSGVYFCASSPGQPYEQYFGPGTRLTVT.

By proportion, this clonotype is medium-sized. With the library built for alpha chains, this beta chain is off target and its frequency is not meaningful. DNA for the CDR3: TGCAGCGTTGAAAGACCAGATGGCTACACCTTC. It is translated as CSVERPDGYTF. The chain joins TRBV29-1 to TRBJ1-2, with D hard to call. This CDR3 has 11 amino acids. V lost 2 bases, J lost 6 bases, and 7 bases lay in between. The V gene's germline CDR1 is SQVTM and CDR2 ANQGSEA.

This clonotype was detected ten times or more. Within a library made for alpha chains, this beta chain is off target, and its count is uninformative. The DNA of the CDR3 is TGTGCCAGCAGTTTGACTAACACAGATACGCAGTATTTT. It is translated as CASSLTNTDTQYF. V and J are TRBV28 and TRBJ2-3; maybe TRBD2 (5 bases). Per the germline V gene, CDR1 is MDHEN and CDR2 is SYDVKM. V shed 3 bases and J shed 2 bases, with 6 bases lying between them. The CDR3 consists of 13 residues.

This clonotype was picked up many times. This beta chain came through as a stray read in a library set up for alpha chains, and its size says little. The chain has TRBV29-1 and TRBJ2-1; D not certain. V lost 7 bases and J lost 3, with 16 bases in between. Germline CDR1 is SQVTM and CDR2 is ANQGSEA. The CDR3 covers 14 residues. Here the CDR3 DNA reads TGCAGCGCCGAAGCCGGCAGCTTCTACAATGAGCAGTTCTTC. This gives the protein CSAEAGSFYNEQFF.

This clonotype has at least ten counts. The library was built for alpha chains, so this beta chain is an off-target read and its size means little. This rearrangement joins TRBV6-5 to TRBJ2-3, with 11 bases identical to TRBD2. Germline values: CDR1 MNHEY, CDR2 SVGAGI. V shed 5 bases, J shed 1 base, and the junction held 8 bases outside the gene matches. The CDR3 runs to 17 residues. The CDR3 loop reads CASSTGTSGSGTDTQYF. CDR3 DNA sequence: TGTGCCAGCAGTACCGGGACTAGCGGTTCGGGCACAGATACGCAGTATTTT.

This clonotype appeared many times. Because this beta chain is a stray read in a library intended to capture alpha chains, its abundance should not be given much weight. The chain employs TRBV24-1 and TRBJ2-7; 7 bases agree with TRBD1. The germline gives CDR1 KGHDR, CDR2 SFDVKD. The CDR3 contains 12 residues. The J segment lost 7 bases and the V segment lost 6 bases, leaving 5 bases of the junction unmatched. The CDR3 DNA follows: TGTGCCACCAGTCTGACAGGGCGAGAGCAGTACTTC. This translates into CATSLTGREQYF.

As regards this clonotype: Since it is a stray read in a library aimed at alpha chains, this beta chain has a size that is not meaningful. The chain uses TRBV5-1 and TRBJ2-1; 7 nucleotides align to TRBD1. The ends lost 2 bases at V and 5 bases at J; junction bases unmatched: 10. CDR1 and CDR2 (germline): SGHRS, YFSETQ. This CDR3 region has 16 residues. This CDR3 reads CASSFPRDSENNEQFF. In DNA, the CDR3 is TGCGCCAGCAGCTTCCCCCGGGACAGCGAAAACAATGAGCAGTTCTTC.

There are many counts of this clonotype. Since the library was made to target alpha chains, this beta chain is a stray read and its abundance is not meaningful. The V gene is TRBV6-6, the J gene TRBJ2-3; D unclear. V gave up 7 bases and J gave up 5 bases, with 7 bases separating them. Germline lookup yields CDR1 MNHNY and CDR2 SVGAGI (reference sequence). The CDR3 is 11 amino acids. CDR3 nucleotide sequence: TGTGCCAGCACCACAATAGATACGCAGTATTTT. Translation gives CASTTIDTQYF.

Concerning this clonotype itself: As an off-target read in a library built for alpha chains, this beta chain has a frequency of little significance. The chain has TRBV12-3 or TRBV12-4 and TRBJ1-5; 7 positions agree with TRBD1. The CDR3 totals 15 residues. V shed 6 bases and J 0 bases; nucleotides not matched to a gene: 5. CDR3 in DNA: TGTGCCAGCAGGAGACAGGGAGGTAGCAATCAGCCCCAGCATTTT. It encodes CASRRQGGSNQPQHF.

This clonotype is deemed medium-sized. Since it is a stray read in a library aimed at alpha chains, this beta chain has a size that is not meaningful. V is TRBV11-2 and J is TRBJ2-3, with a tentative D call TRBD1 (5 bases). The CDR3 has 16 residues. The V gene lost 4 bases and the J gene lost 0 bases, with 14 bases spanning the gap. CDR1 is SGHAT, CDR2 FQNNGV, per germline. The CDR3 reads CASSSYQGPSTDTQYF. The CDR3, as DNA: TGTGCCAGCAGCTCGTACCAGGGTCCTAGCACAGATACGCAGTATTTT.

This clonotype was observed at least ten times. The size of this beta chain means little, since it is a stray read in a library made for alpha chains. The chain uses TRBV6-5 and TRBJ1-4; TRBD1 is a possible D gene (5 bases). The V end was cut by 1 base, the J end by 3 bases, with 6 bases between. CDR1 is MNHEY and CDR2 is SVGAGI in the germline V gene. The CDR3 runs 14 residues. CDR3 sequence: CASSYLGANEKLFF. Here the CDR3 DNA reads TGTGCCAGCAGTTACTTGGGGGCTAATGAAAAACTGTTTTTT.

To note about this clonotype: This beta chain is a stray sequence in a library constructed for alpha chains; its clone size is not meaningful. The J gene is TRBJ2-5, the V gene TRBV7-6; TRBD2 matches 10 bases. V dropped 3 bases and J dropped 6; count of bases not matched to a gene: 7. This CDR3 has 15 residues. From germline, CDR1 is SGHVS and CDR2 FNYEAQ. CDR3 DNA sequence: TGTGCCAGCAGCTTTTCGAGCGGGAGGGTAAAGACCCAGTACTTC. As protein: CASSFSSGRVKTQYF.

This clonotype has ten or more counts. The library was built for alpha chains, so this beta chain is an off-target read and its size means little. J is TRBJ1-5 and V is TRBV9, with a weak D call TRBD1 (6 bases). Trimming removed 0 bases from V and 9 bases from J, with 13 bases in between. The germline CDR1 and CDR2 sequences are SGDLS and YYNGEE. The CDR3 sequence is 14 residues long. CDR3 loop: CASSVEGGPGPQHF. The CDR3 DNA follows: TGTGCCAGCAGCGTAGAGGGGGGTCCCGGGCCCCAGCATTTT.

There are a few counts of this clonotype. In a library made to pick up alpha chains, this beta chain is a stray read with a size that means little. The genes are TRBV7-9 and TRBJ1-2; possible D gene TRBD1, 5 bases. The CDR3 consists of 14 residues. Germline CDR1 reads SEHNR; CDR2 reads FQNEAQ (reference sequence). The V gene lost 1 base and the J gene lost 8 bases, with 14 bases spanning the gap. The CDR3 bases are TGTGCCAGCAGCTTAGAAGGAAGGGGCTCGGGCTACACCTTC. Translating it yields CASSLEGRGSGYTF.

This clonotype showed up many times. The size of this beta chain means little, since it is a stray read in a library made for alpha chains. The chain has TRBV28 and TRBJ2-3; D not resolved. Trimming cost V 7 bases and J 1 base, with 15 bases left between them. CDR3 length equals 15 residues. The germline V gene encodes CDR1 MDHEN and CDR2 SYDVKM. The CDR3 reads CASTLGTPGTDTQYF. CDR3 coding DNA: TGTGCCAGCACTCTGGGAACTCCAGGCACAGATACGCAGTATTTT.

This clonotype was seen ten or more times. The library was built for alpha chains, so this beta chain is an off-target read and its size means little. The chain carries TRBV11-2 and TRBJ2-1; D is possibly TRBD2 (7 bases). CDR1 is SGHAT, CDR2 FQNNGV, per germline. The length of the CDR3 is 13 residues. Deletions cut 5 bases from V and 5 bases from J, with 10 bases between. The DNA of the CDR3 is TGTGCCAGCAGCGGGGGGGCCCACAATGAGCAGTTCTTC. It is translated as CASSGGAHNEQFF.

This clonotype was picked up many times. Since it is a stray read in a library aimed at alpha chains, this beta chain has a size that is not meaningful. The rearrangement joins TRBV19 to TRBJ2-1; D is uncertain. In germline, CDR1 is LNHDA, CDR2 SQIVND (reference sequence). Between the trimmed V and J ends, which lost 1 base and 8 bases, there was a span of 9 bases. CDR3 length equals 13 residues. The CDR3 DNA follows: TGTGCCAGTAGTATAGGACTCCAAGATGAGCAGTTCTTC. It specifies CASSIGLQDEQFF.

The sample holds many counts of this clonotype. Being off target in a library aimed at alpha chains, this beta chain has a size of little meaning. The V gene is TRBV5-1, the J gene TRBJ1-2; 7 nucleotides match TRBD1. This CDR3 is built from 15 residues. Trimming took 2 bases from V and 2 from J; bases not matched to a gene: 6. The germline CDR1 and CDR2 sequences are SGHRS and YFSETQ. DNA of the CDR3: TGCGCCAGCAGCTTCGGGACAGAAGCCAACTATGGCTACACCTTC. It yields the protein CASSFGTEANYGYTF.